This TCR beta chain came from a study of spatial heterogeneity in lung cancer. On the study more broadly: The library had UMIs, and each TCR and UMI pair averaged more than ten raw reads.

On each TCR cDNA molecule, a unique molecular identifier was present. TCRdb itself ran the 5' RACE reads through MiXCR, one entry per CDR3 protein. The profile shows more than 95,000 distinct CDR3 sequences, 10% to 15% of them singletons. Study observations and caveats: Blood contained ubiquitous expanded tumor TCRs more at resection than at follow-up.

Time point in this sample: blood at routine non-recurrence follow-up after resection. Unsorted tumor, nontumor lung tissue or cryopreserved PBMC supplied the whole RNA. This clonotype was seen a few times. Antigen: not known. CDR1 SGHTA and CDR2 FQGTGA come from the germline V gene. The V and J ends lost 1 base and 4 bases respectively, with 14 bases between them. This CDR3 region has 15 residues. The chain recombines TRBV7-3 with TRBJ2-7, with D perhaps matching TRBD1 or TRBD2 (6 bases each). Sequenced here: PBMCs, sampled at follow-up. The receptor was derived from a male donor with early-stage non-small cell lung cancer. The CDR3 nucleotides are TGTGCCAGCAGCTTAAGGGCAGGGGAGGAGTACGAGCAGTACTTC. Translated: CASSLRAGEEYEQYF.